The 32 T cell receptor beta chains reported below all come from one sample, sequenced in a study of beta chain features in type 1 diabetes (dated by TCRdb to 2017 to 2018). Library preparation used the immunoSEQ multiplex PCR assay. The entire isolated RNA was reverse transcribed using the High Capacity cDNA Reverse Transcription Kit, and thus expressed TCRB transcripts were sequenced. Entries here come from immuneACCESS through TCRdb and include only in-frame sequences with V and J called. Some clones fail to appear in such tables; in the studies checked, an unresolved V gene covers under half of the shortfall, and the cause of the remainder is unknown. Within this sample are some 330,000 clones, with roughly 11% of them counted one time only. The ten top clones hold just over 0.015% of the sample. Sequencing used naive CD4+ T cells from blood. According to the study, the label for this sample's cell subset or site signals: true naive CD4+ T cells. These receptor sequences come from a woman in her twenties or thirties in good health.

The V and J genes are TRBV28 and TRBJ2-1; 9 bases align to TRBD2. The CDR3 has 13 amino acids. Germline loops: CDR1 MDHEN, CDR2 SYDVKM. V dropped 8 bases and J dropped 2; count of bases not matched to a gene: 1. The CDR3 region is CASASGAYNEQFF. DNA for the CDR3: TGTGCCAGCGCTAGCGGGGCCTACAATGAGCAGTTCTTC.

The CDR3: CASSLKSGDRNAEAFF. CDR3 DNA: TGTGCCAGCAGTTTAAAGTCAGGGGATCGAAACGCTGAAGCTTTCTTT. The J gene is TRBJ1-1, the V gene TRBV28; D possibly corresponds to TRBD1 (6 bases). From germline, CDR1 is MDHEN and CDR2 SYDVKM. The CDR3 sequence is 16 residues long. The V gene lost 2 bases and the J gene lost 6 bases, with 19 bases spanning the gap.

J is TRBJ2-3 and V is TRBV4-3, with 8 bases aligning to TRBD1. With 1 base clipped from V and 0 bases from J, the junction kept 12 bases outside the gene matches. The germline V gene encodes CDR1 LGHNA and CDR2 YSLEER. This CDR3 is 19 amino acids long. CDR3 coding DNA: TGCGCCAGCAGCCAAGCCCCATTCAGGGGGCAACGAAGCACAGATACGCAGTATTTT. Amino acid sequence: CASSQAPFRGQRSTDTQYF.

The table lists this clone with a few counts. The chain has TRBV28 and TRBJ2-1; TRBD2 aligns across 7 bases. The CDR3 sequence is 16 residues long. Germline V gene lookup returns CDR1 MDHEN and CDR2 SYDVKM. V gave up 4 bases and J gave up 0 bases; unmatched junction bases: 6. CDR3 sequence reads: CASSSVGGSSYNEQFF. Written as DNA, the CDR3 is TGTGCCAGCAGTTCTGTGGGGGGGAGCTCCTACAATGAGCAGTTCTTC.

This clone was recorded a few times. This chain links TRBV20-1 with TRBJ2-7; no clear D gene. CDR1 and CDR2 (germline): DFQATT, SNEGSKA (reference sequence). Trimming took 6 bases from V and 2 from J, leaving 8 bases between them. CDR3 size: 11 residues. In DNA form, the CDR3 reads TGCAGTGCCATACTTACCTACGAGCAGTACTTC. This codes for CSAILTYEQYF.

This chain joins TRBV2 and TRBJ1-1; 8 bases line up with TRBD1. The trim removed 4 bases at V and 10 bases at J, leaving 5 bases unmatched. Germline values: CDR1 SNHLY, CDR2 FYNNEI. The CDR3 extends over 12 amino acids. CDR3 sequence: CASSAGQGVAFF. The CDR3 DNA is TGTGCCAGCAGTGCTGGACAGGGTGTAGCTTTCTTT.

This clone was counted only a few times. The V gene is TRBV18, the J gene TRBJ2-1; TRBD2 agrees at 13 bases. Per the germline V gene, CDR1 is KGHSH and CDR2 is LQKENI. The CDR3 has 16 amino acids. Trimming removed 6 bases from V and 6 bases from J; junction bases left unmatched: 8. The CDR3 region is CASSLLLAGGSNEQFF. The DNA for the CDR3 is TGTGCCAGCTCCCTACTACTAGCGGGAGGGTCCAATGAGCAGTTCTTC.

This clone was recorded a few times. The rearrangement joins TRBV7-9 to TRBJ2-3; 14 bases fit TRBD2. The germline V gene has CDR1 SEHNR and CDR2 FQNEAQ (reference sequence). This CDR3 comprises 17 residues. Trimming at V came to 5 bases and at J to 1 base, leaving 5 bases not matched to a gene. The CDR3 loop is CASSPGLAGERTDTQYF. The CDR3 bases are TGTGCCAGCAGCCCGGGACTAGCGGGAGAACGCACAGATACGCAGTATTTT.

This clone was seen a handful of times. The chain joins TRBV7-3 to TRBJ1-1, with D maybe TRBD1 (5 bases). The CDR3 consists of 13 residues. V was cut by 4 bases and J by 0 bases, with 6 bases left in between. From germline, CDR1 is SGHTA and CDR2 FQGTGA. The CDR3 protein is CASSWTLNTEAFF. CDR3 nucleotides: TGTGCCAGCAGCTGGACATTGAACACTGAAGCTTTCTTT.

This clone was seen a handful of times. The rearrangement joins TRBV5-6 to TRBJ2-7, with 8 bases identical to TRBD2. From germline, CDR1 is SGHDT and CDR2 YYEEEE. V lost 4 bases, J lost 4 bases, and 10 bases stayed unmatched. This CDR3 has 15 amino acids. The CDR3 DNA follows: TGTGCCAGCAGCCCCCCACTAGCGGCGACTTACGAGCAGTACTTC. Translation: CASSPPLAATYEQYF.

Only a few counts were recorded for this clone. CDR3 bases: TGTGCCTGGAGTGTACCCCGGGGGGCAACTAATGAAAAACTGTTTTTT. It translates to CAWSVPRGATNEKLFF. The chain combines TRBV30 with TRBJ1-4; D may be TRBD1 (5 bases). V dropped 0 bases and J dropped 0 bases, with 11 bases sitting between them. The CDR3 has 16 residues. Germline CDR1 GTSNPN, CDR2 SVGIG (reference sequence).

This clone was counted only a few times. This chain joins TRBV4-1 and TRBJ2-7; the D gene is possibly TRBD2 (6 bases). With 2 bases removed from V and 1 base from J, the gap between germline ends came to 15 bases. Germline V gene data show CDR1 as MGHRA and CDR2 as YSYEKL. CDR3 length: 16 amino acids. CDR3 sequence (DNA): TGCGCCAGCAGCCAATCGGGCGGGAAGGCGTCCTACGAGCAGTACTTC. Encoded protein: CASSQSGGKASYEQYF.

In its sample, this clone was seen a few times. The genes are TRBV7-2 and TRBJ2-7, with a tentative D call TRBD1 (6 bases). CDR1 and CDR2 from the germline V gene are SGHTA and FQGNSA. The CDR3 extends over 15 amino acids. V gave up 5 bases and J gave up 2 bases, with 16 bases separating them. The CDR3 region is CASSQSWDTTYEQYF. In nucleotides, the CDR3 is TGTGCCAGCAGCCAAAGCTGGGACACCACCTACGAGCAGTACTTC.

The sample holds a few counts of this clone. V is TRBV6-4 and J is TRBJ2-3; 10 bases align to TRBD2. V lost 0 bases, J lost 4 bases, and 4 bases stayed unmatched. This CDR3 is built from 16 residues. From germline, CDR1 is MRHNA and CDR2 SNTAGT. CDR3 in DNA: TGTGCCAGCAGTGACTCGGCTAGCGGGAGTCCAGATACGCAGTATTTT. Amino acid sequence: CASSDSASGSPDTQYF.

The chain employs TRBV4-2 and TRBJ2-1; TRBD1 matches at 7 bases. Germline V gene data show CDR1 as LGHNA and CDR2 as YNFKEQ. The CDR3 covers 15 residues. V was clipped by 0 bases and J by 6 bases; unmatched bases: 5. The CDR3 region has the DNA TGTGCCAGCAGCCAAGACCCCAGGGGGATCAATGAGCAGTTCTTC. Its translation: CASSQDPRGINEQFF.

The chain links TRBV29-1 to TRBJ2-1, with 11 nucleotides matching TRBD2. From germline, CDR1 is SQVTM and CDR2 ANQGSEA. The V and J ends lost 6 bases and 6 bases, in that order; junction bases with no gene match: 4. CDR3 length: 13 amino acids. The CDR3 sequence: CSVAGLAANEQFF. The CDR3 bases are TGCAGCGTCGCGGGACTAGCGGCCAATGAGCAGTTCTTC.

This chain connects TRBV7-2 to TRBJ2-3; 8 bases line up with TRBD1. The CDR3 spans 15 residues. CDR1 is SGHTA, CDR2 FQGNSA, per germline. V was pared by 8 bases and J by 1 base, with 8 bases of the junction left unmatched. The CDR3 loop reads CASGQGRVGTDTQYF. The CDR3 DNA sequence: TGTGCCAGCGGACAGGGAAGGGTCGGCACAGATACGCAGTATTTT.

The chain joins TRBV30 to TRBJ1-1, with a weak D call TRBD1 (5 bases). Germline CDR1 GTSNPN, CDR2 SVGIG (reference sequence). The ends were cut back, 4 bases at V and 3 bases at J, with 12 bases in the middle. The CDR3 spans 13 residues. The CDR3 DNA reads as TGTGCCTGGAAAGGGTCGGGGGACACTGAAGCTTTCTTT. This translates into CAWKGSGDTEAFF.

In DNA form, the CDR3 reads TGCGCCAGCAGCCCCGGGACAGGGGGAAACATTCAGTACTTC. Protein: CASSPGTGGNIQYF. The V and J genes are TRBV5-1 and TRBJ2-4; TRBD1 matches at 11 bases. V lost 4 bases, J lost 6 bases, and 3 bases stayed unmatched. From germline, CDR1 is SGHRS and CDR2 YFSETQ. The CDR3 loop spans 14 amino acids.

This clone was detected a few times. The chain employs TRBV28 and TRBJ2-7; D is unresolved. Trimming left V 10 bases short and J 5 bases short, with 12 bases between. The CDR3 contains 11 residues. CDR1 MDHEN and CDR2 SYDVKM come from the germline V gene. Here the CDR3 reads CATKTRDEQYF. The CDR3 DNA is TGTGCCACCAAAACTCGGGACGAGCAGTACTTC.

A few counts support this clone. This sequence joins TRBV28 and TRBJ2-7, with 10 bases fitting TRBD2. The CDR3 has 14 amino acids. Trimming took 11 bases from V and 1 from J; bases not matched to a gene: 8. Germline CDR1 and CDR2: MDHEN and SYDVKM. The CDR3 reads CAGCPSGGSYEQYF. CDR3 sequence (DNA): TGTGCCGGATGCCCTAGCGGGGGTTCCTACGAGCAGTACTTC.

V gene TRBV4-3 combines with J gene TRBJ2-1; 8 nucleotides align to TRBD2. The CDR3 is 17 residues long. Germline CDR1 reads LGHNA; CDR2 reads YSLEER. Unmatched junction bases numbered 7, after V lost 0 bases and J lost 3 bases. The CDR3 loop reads CASSQDRSGTLYNEQFF. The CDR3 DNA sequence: TGCGCCAGCAGCCAAGATCGTAGCGGGACCCTCTACAATGAGCAGTTCTTC.

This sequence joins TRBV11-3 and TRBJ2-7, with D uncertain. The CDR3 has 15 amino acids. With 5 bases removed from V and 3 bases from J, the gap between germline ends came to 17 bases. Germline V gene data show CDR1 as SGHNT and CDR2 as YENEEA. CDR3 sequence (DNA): TGTGCCAGCAGCCTCTCAAGAGGAACCAACTACGAGCAGTACTTC. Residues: CASSLSRGTNYEQYF.

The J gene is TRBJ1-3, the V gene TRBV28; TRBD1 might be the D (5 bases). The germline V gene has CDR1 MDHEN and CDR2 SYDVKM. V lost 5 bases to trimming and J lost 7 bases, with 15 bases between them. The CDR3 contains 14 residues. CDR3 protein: CASSPAGLSNTIYF. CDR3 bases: TGTGCCAGCAGTCCCGCAGGGCTTAGTAACACCATATATTTT. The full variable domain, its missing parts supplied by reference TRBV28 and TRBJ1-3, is DVKVTQSSRYLVKRTGEKVFLECVQDMDHENMFWYRQDPGLGLRLIYFSYDVKMKEKGDIPEGYSVSREKKERFSLILESASTNQTSMYLCASSPAGLSNTIYFGEGSWLTVV.

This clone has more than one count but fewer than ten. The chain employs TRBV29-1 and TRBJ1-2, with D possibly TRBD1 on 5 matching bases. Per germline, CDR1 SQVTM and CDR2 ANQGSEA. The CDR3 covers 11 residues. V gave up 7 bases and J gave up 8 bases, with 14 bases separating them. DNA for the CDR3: TGCAGCGGGGAAGGGGTGAGGGGCTACACCTTC. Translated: CSGEGVRGYTF.

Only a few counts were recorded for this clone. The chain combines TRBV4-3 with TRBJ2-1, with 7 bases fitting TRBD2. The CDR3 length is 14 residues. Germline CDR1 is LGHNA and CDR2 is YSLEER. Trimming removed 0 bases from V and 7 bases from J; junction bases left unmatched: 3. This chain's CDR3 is CASSQERTRNEQFF. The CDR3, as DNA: TGCGCCAGCAGCCAAGAGAGGACTAGAAATGAGCAGTTCTTC.

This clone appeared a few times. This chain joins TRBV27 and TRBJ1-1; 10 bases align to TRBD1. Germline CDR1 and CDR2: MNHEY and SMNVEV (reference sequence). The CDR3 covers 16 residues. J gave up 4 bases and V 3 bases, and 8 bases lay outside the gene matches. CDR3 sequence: CASSFARQGAGTEAFF. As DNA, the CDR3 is TGTGCCAGCAGTTTCGCAAGACAGGGGGCCGGCACTGAAGCTTTCTTT.

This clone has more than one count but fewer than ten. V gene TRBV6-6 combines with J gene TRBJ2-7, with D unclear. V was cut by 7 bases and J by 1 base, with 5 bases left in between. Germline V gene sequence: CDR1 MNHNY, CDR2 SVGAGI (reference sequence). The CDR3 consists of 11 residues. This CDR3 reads CASKSSYEQYF. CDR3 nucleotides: TGTGCCAGCAAATCGTCCTACGAGCAGTACTTC.

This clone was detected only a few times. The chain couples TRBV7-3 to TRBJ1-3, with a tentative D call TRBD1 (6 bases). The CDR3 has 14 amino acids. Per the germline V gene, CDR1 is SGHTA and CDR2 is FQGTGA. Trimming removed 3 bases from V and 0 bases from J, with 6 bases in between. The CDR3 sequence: CASSLDSSGNTIYF. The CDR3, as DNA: TGTGCCAGCAGCTTGGACAGCTCTGGAAACACCATATATTTT.

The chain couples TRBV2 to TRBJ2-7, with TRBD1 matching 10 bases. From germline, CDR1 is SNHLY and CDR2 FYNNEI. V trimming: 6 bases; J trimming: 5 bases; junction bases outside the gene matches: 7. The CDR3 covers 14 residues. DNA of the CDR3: TGTGCCAGCAGGACGGGACAGGGGATCAACGAGCAGTACTTC. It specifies CASRTGQGINEQYF.

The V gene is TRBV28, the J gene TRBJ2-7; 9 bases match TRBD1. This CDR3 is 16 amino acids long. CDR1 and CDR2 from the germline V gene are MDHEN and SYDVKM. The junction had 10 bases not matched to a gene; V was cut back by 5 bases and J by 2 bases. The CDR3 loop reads CASSVLGQGRTYEQYF. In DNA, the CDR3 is TGTGCCAGCAGTGTACTAGGACAGGGGAGGACCTACGAGCAGTACTTC.

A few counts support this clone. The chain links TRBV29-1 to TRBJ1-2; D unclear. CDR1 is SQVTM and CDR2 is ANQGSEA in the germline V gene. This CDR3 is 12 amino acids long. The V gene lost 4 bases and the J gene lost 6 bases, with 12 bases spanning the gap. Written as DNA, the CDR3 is TGCAGCGTTGTTGAGGGATCGCATGGCTACACCTTC. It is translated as CSVVEGSHGYTF.